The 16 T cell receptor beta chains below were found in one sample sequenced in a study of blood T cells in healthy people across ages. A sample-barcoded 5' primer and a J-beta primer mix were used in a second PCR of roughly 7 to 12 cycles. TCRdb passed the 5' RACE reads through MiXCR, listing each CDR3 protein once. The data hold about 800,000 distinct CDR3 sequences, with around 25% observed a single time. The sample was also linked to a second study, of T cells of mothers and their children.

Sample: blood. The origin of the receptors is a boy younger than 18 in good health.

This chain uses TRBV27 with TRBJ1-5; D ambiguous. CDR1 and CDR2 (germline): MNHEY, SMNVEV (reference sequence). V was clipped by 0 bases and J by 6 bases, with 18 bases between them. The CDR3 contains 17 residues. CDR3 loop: CASSLSFGSWIGQPQHF. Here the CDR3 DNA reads TGTGCCAGCAGTTTATCCTTCGGCAGTTGGATTGGTCAGCCCCAGCATTTT.

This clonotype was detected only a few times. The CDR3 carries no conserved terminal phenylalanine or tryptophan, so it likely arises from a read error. The DNA of the CDR3 is TGTGCCACCAGCAGAGATCGCCTTGCTGGCTACACCCTC. Translating it yields CATSRDRLAGYTL. The rearrangement joins TRBV15 to TRBJ1-2; D remains unclear. Germline V gene sequence: CDR1 LNHNV, CDR2 YYDKDF (reference sequence). The CDR3 is made up of 13 amino acids. Trimming removed 0 bases at V and 7 bases at J, with 9 bases between.

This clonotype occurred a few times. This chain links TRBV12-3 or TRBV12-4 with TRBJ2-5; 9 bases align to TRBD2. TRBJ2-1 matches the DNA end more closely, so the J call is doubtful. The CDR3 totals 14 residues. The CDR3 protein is CASRPGLAVNEQFF. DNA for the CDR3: TGTGCCAGCAGACCGGGACTAGCAGTAAATGAGCAGTTCTTC.

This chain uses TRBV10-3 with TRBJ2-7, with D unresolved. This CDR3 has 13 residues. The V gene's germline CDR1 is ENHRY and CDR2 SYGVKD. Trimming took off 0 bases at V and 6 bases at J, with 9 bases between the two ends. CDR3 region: CAISESGRSEQYF. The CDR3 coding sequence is TGTGCCATCAGTGAGTCAGGACGCTCCGAGCAGTACTTC.

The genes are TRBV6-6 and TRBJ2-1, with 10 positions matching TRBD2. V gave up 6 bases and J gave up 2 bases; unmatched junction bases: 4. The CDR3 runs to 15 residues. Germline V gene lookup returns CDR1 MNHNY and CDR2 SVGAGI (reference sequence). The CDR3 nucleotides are TGTGCCAGCAGCAACGGACTAGCGGCCTACAATGAGCAGTTCTTC. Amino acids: CASSNGLAAYNEQFF.

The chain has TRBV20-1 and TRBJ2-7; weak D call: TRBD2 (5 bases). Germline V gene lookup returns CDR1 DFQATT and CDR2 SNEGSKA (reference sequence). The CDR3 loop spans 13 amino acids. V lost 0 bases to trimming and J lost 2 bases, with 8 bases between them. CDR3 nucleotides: TGCAGTGCTAGAGATCCGGGAACCTACGAGCAGTACGTC. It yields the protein CSARDPGTYEQYV.

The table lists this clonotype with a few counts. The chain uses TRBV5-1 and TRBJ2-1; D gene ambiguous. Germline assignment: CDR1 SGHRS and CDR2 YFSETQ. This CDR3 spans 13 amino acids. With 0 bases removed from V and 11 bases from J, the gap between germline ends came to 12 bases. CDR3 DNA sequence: TGCGCCAGCAGCTTGGTGGGGTCGGGTCAGCAGTTCTTC. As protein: CASSLVGSGQQFF.

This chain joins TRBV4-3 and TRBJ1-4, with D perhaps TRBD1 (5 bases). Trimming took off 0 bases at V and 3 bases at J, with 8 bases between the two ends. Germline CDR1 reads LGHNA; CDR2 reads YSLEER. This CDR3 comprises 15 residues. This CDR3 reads CASSQDWDPNEKLFF. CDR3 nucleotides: TGCGCCAGCAGCCAAGATTGGGACCCTAATGAAAAACTGTTTTTT.

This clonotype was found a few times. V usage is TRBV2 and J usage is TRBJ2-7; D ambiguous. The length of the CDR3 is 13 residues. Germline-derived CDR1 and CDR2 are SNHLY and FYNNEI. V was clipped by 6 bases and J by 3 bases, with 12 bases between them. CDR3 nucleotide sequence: TGTGCCAGCAGGAGAGGCCCCGGCTACGAGCAGTACTTC. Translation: CASRRGPGYEQYF.

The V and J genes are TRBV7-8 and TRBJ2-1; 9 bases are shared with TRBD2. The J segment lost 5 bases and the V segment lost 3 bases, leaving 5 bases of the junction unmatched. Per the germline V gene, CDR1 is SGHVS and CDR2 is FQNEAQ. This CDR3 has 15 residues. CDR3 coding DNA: TGTGCCAGCAGCTTGTGGACTAGCGTTGACAATGAGCAGTTCTTC. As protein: CASSLWTSVDNEQFF.

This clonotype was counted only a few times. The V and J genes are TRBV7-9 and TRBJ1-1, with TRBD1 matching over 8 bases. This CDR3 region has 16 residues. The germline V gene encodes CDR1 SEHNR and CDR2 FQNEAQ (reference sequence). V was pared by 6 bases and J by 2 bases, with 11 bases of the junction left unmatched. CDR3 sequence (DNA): TGTGCCAGCAGTTTAAGCCCGGGACAGGCTAACACTGAAGCTTTCTTT. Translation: CASSLSPGQANTEAFF.

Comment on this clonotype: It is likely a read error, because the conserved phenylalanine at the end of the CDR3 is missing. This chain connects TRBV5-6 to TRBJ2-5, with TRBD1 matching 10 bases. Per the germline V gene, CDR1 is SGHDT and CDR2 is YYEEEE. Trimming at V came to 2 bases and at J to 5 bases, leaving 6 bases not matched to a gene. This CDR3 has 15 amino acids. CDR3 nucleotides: TGTGCCAGCAGCTTACGGACAGGGGGAAAGGAGACCCAGTACTGC. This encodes CASSLRTGGKETQYC.

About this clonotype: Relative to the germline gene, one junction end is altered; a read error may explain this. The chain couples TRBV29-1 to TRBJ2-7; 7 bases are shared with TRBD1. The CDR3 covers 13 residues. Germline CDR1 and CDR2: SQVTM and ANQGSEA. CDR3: CSVPGQTSCERYF. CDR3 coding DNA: TGCAGCGTTCCGGGACAGACCTCCTGCGAGCGGTACTTC.

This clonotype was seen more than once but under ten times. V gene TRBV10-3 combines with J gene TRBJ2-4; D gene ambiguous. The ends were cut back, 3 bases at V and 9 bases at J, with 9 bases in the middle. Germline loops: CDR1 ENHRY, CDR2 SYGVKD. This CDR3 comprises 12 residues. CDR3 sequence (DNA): TGTGCCATCAGTGAATTGTCAGGCATTCAGTACTTC. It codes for CAISELSGIQYF.

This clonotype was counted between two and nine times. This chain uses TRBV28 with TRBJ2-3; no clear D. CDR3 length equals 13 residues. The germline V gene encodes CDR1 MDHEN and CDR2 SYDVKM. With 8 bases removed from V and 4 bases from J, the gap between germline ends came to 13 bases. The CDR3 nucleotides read TGTGCCAGCTCAAGTGGAGTTCCAGATACGCAGTATTTT. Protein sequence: CASSSGVPDTQYF.

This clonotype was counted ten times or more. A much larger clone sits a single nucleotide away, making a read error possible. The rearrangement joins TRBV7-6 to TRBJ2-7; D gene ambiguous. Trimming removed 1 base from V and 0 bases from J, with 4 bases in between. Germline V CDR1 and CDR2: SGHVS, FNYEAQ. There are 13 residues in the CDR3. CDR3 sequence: CASSLGISYEQYF. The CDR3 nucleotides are TGTGCCAGCAGCTTAGGGATCTCCTACGAGCAGTACTTC.